These 20 T cell receptor beta chains originate from one sample sequenced in a study of cytomegalovirus exposure and HLA in healthy donors. 60 Vbeta and 13 Jbeta primers were used in PCR. Some clones are missing from TCRdb's copy, which holds only in-frame ones; the method was immunoSEQ multiplex PCR. Here the sample table reports 100,000 to 150,000 clones. The specimen was PBMCs. These receptors all stem from a man aged 35 to 55 in good health and CMV-seronegative.

The rearrangement links TRBV7-9 to TRBJ2-2, with D unresolved. V lost 6 bases, J lost 2 bases, and 16 bases lay in between. CDR3 length equals 16 residues. Germline-derived CDR1 and CDR2 are SEHNR and FQNEAQ (reference sequence). The CDR3 sequence is CASSRGVSPNTGELFF. Here the CDR3 DNA reads TGTGCCAGCAGTCGCGGAGTTTCCCCCAACACCGGGGAGCTGTTTTTT. Variable domain in full (rest from reference TRBV7-9 and TRBJ2-2): DTGVSQNPRHKITKRGQNVTFRCDPISEHNRLYWYRQTLGQGPEFLTYFQNEAQLEKSRLLSDRFSAERPKGSFSTLEIQRTEQGDSAMYLCASSRGVSPNTGELFFGEGSRLTVL.

The chain combines TRBV5-1 with TRBJ2-7; TRBD1 aligns across 7 bases. The CDR3 has 16 amino acids. In germline, CDR1 is SGHRS, CDR2 YFSETQ. With V trimmed by 0 bases and J by 2 bases, 8 bases remained unmatched. CDR3 sequence: CASSLAGTAVPYEQYF. Here the CDR3 DNA reads TGCGCCAGCAGCTTGGCTGGGACAGCCGTACCCTACGAGCAGTACTTC.

This chain links TRBV4-1 with TRBJ2-5, with 8 bases fitting TRBD2. TRBJ2-7 matches the DNA end more closely, so the J call is doubtful. Germline loops: CDR1 MGHRA, CDR2 YSYEKL. The CDR3 consists of 16 residues. DNA for the CDR3: TGCGCCAGCAGCCAAGACCCTTACGGGAGGGCTTACGAGCAGTACTTC. Protein sequence: CASSQDPYGRAYEQYF.

The chain couples TRBV5-4 to TRBJ2-2; D not certain. V lost 0 bases and J lost 4, with 13 bases in between. Germline V gene lookup returns CDR1 SGHNT and CDR2 YYREEE (reference sequence). This CDR3 spans 16 amino acids. CDR3 DNA: TGTGCCAGCAGCTTGGCGCAAGCACGCTCCACCGGGGAGCTGTTTTTT. It specifies CASSLAQARSTGELFF.

J is TRBJ1-1 and V is TRBV18, with a possible D match to TRBD1 (6 bases). The CDR3 is made up of 15 amino acids. Trimming removed 2 bases at V and 0 bases at J, with 10 bases between. Looked up from germline, CDR1 is KGHSH and CDR2 is LQKENI. CDR3 nucleotide sequence: TGTGCCAGCTCACCAGACAGGATATTGAACACTGAAGCTTTCTTT. Encoded protein: CASSPDRILNTEAFF.

The chain recombines TRBV6-5 with TRBJ1-4; unclear D gene. The CDR3 is made up of 14 amino acids. Germline V lookup: CDR1 MNHEY, CDR2 SVGAGI. Trimming took off 0 bases at V and 5 bases at J, with 7 bases between the two ends. The CDR3 DNA sequence: TGTGCCAGCAGTTACTCGTGGAGGAATGAAAAACTGTTTTTT. Amino acids: CASSYSWRNEKLFF.

This chain joins TRBV7-2 and TRBJ2-7, with TRBD1 identical over 12 bases. V lost 3 bases to trimming and J lost 5 bases; unmatched junction nucleotides: 8. Germline values: CDR1 SGHTA, CDR2 FQGNSA. This CDR3 is 16 amino acids long. In nucleotides, the CDR3 is TGTGCCAGCAGCTTCCCCGGGACAGGGGGCTTGGACGAGCAGTACTTC. It translates to CASSFPGTGGLDEQYF.

This chain links TRBV5-1 with TRBJ2-7; D possibly corresponds to TRBD1 (6 bases). Trimming left V 4 bases short and J 7 bases short, with 12 bases between. The CDR3 is made up of 12 amino acids. Germline loops: CDR1 SGHRS, CDR2 YFSETQ. The CDR3 reads CASSPGEREQYF. The CDR3 DNA sequence: TGCGCCAGCAGCCCAGGGGAGCGGGAGCAGTACTTC.

The chain has TRBV7-2 and TRBJ2-3, with 13 bases identical to TRBD2. This CDR3 region has 16 residues. The germline V gene encodes CDR1 SGHTA and CDR2 FQGNSA. V gave up 5 bases and J gave up 9 bases; unmatched junction bases: 11. CDR3 amino acids: CASSIIGTSGVWTQYF. As DNA, the CDR3 is TGTGCCAGCAGCATAATAGGGACTAGCGGGGTGTGGACGCAGTATTTT.

This chain links TRBV7-8 with TRBJ1-1; 8 bases agree with TRBD1. Germline CDR1 and CDR2: SGHVS and FQNEAQ. V trimming: 5 bases; J trimming: 0 bases; junction bases outside the gene matches: 2. The CDR3 consists of 14 residues. The CDR3 DNA follows: TGTGCCAGCAGCGAGGACAGGGTGAACACTGAAGCTTTCTTT. Translation gives CASSEDRVNTEAFF.

This rearrangement joins TRBV7-2 to TRBJ2-1; D might be TRBD1 (6 bases). Germline lookup yields CDR1 SGHTA and CDR2 FQGNSA. The CDR3 consists of 12 residues. V was clipped by 4 bases and J by 8 bases, with 9 bases between them. The CDR3 sequence is CASSSRGYEQFF. The CDR3 nucleotides are TGTGCCAGCAGCTCCAGGGGCTATGAGCAGTTCTTC. The entire variable domain, with the rest obtained from reference TRBV7-2 and TRBJ2-1, is as follows: GAGVSQSPSNKVTEKGKDVELRCDPISGHTALYWYRQSLGQGLEFLIYFQGNSAPDKSGLPSDRFSAERTGGSVSTLTIQRTQQEDSAVYLCASSSRGYEQFFGPGTRLTVL.

The chain has TRBV11-3 and TRBJ2-4, with D perhaps matching TRBD2 (5 bases). The CDR3 covers 17 residues. The V end was cut by 5 bases, the J end by 6 bases, with 23 bases between. In germline, CDR1 is SGHNT, CDR2 YENEEA. The CDR3, as DNA: TGTGCCAGCAGCCCGAGGGCTAACGGCGACGGCGGAAACATTCAGTACTTC. Protein: CASSPRANGDGGNIQYF. The full variable domain, completed using reference TRBV11-3 and TRBJ2-4, is EAGVVQSPRYKIIEKKQPVAFWCNPISGHNTLYWYLQNLGQGPELLIRYENEEAVDDSQLPKDRFSAERLKGVDSTLKIQPAELGDSAVYLCASSPRANGDGGNIQYFGAGTRLSVL.

The chain has TRBV27 and TRBJ1-3; D perhaps matches TRBD1 (5 bases). V lost 5 bases and J 0 bases, leaving 11 bases between the germline ends. The CDR3 loop spans 15 amino acids. CDR1 is MNHEY, CDR2 SMNVEV, per germline (reference sequence). CDR3 bases: TGTGCCAGCAGTCGACAGCTCGGCTCTGGAAACACCATATATTTT. Amino acid sequence: CASSRQLGSGNTIYF.

The chain recombines TRBV7-9 with TRBJ2-5; TRBD1 is a possible D gene (6 bases). Germline loops: CDR1 SEHNR, CDR2 FQNEAQ (reference sequence). With 5 bases removed from V and 2 bases from J, the gap between germline ends came to 15 bases. This CDR3 is 15 amino acids long. The CDR3 region is CASSRTGTVQETQYF. The CDR3 DNA is TGTGCCAGCAGCCGCACAGGGACGGTTCAAGAGACCCAGTACTTC.

The J gene is TRBJ2-3, the V gene TRBV13, with 7 bases lining up with TRBD2. The ends lost 5 bases at V and 6 bases at J; junction bases unmatched: 8. The CDR3 is 14 residues long. CDR1 is PRHDT, CDR2 FYEKMQ, per germline (reference sequence). CDR3 sequence (DNA): TGTGCCAGCAGCGTGGGCGGGAGCGGGGATACGCAGTATTTT. Amino acids: CASSVGGSGDTQYF.

The rearrangement joins TRBV7-9 to TRBJ2-7; TRBD2 matches at 9 bases. Losses at the gene ends were 1 base for V and 0 bases for J; bases not matched to a gene: 4. CDR3 length: 16 amino acids. The germline CDR1 and CDR2 sequences are SEHNR and FQNEAQ (reference sequence). The CDR3 sequence is CASSLGHSGSSYEQYF. The CDR3 DNA reads TGTGCCAGCAGCTTAGGACATAGCGGGAGCTCCTACGAGCAGTACTTC.

The CDR3 loop reads CASTTNVETQYF. The CDR3 DNA sequence: TGTGCCAGCACTACCAATGTAGAGACCCAGTACTTC. V is TRBV2 and J is TRBJ2-5, with D hard to call. The CDR3 has 12 residues. V shed 7 bases and J shed 4 bases, with 10 bases lying between them. Germline CDR1 reads SNHLY; CDR2 reads FYNNEI.

The rearrangement joins TRBV19 to TRBJ1-6; TRBD1 is a possible D gene (6 bases). The CDR3 runs 14 residues. Between the trimmed V and J ends, which lost 3 bases and 9 bases, there was a span of 12 bases. Germline V CDR1 and CDR2: LNHDA, SQIVND (reference sequence). The CDR3 reads CASSIAGEISPLHF. CDR3 DNA: TGTGCCAGTAGTATCGCAGGGGAAATTTCACCCCTCCACTTT.

The chain links TRBV27 to TRBJ2-7, with 16 bases identical to TRBD2. The CDR3 totals 18 residues. V lost 4 bases and J lost 5; bases outside the gene matches: 11. Germline loops: CDR1 MNHEY, CDR2 SMNVEV (reference sequence). The CDR3 region is CASSSTTGTSGRVDEQYF. DNA of the CDR3: TGTGCCAGCAGTTCTACAACCGGGACTAGCGGGAGGGTTGACGAGCAGTACTTC.

The V gene is TRBV2, the J gene TRBJ2-1, with 11 bases aligning to TRBD1. Per the germline V gene, CDR1 is SNHLY and CDR2 is FYNNEI. J gave up 6 bases and V 7 bases, and 5 bases lay outside the gene matches. CDR3 size: 14 residues. The CDR3 protein is CASTGTGGVNEQFF. For the CDR3, the DNA is TGTGCCAGCACAGGGACAGGGGGAGTCAATGAGCAGTTCTTC.